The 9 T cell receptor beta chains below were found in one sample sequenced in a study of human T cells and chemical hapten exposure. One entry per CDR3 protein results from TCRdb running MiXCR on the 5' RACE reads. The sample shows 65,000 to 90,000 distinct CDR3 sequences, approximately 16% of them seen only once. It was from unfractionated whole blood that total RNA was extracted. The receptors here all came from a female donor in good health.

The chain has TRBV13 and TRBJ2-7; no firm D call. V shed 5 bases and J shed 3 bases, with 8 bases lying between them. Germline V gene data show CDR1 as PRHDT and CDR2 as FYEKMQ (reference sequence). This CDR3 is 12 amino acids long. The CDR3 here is CASSLQFYEQYF. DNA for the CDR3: TGTGCCAGCAGCCTCCAGTTCTACGAGCAGTACTTC.

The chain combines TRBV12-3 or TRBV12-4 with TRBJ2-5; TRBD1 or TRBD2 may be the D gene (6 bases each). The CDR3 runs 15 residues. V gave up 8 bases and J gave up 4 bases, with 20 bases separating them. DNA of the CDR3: TGTGCCAGCCAGGACGGACTACCAGGGGTAGAGACCCAGTACTTC. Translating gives CASQDGLPGVETQYF.

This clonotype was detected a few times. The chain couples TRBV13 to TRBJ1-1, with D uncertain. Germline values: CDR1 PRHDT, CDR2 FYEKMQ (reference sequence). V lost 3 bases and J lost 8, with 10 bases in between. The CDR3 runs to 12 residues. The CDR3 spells CASSFVTGEAFF. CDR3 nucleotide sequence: TGTGCCAGCAGCTTTGTGACGGGAGAAGCTTTCTTT.

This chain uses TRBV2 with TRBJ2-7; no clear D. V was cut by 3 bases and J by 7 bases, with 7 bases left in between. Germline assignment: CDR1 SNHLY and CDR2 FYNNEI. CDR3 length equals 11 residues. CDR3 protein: CASSDWVEQYF. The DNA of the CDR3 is TGTGCCAGCAGTGATTGGGTGGAGCAGTACTTC.

The CDR3 coding sequence is TGCAGTGCTCAAGAGGACAGGAGGAGCGCCGGGTTCTTC. Translated: CSAQEDRRSAGFF. J is TRBJ2-1 and V is TRBV20-1; 7 nucleotides line up with TRBD1. There are 13 residues in the CDR3. CDR1 is DFQATT, CDR2 SNEGSKA, per germline (reference sequence). With 5 bases clipped from V and 15 bases from J, the junction kept 16 bases outside the gene matches.

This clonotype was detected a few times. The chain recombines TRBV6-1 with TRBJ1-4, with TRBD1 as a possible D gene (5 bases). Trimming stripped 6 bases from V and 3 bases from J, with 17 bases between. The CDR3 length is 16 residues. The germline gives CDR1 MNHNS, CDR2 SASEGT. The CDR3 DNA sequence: TGTGCCAGCAGCCTAAATGTGGGGACGGCTAATGAAAAACTGTTTTTT. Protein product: CASSLNVGTANEKLFF.

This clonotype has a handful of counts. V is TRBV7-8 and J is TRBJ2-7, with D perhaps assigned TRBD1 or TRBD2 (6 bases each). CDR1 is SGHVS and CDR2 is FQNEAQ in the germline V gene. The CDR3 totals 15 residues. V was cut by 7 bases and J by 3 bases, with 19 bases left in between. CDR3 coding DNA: TGTGCCAGCACCATTGAAGGGGGGACGTACTACGAGCAGTACTTC. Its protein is CASTIEGGTYYEQYF.

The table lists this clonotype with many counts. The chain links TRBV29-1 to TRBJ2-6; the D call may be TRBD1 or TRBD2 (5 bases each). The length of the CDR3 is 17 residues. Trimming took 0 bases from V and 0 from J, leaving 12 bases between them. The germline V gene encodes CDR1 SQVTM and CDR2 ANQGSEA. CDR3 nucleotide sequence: TGCAGCGTTGAAGATCGAGGGGCGAACTCTGGGGCCAACGTCCTGACTTTC. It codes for CSVEDRGANSGANVLTF.

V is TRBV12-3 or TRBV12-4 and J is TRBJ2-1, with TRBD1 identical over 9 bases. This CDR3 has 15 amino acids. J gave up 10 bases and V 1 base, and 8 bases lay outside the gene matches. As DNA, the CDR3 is TGTGCCAGCAGTTTAGTGGGACAGGGCTTTGCGGAGCAGTTCTTC. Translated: CASSLVGQGFAEQFF.